One sample yielded the 28 T cell receptor beta chains listed below, sequenced in a study of blood T cell repertoires in COVID-19. Using immunoSEQ multiplex PCR, the repertoire was profiled, and TCRdb retains in-frame clones only, with some absent. The sample has a few hundred thousand clones; around nine tenths are singletons. Sequencing was done on a sample of peripheral blood. All receptors derive from an older woman with active or convalescent COVID-19.

The rearrangement joins TRBV6-6 to TRBJ1-1; D remains unclear. The CDR3 length is 10 residues. Trimming left V 5 bases short and J 8 bases short, with 6 bases between. Germline CDR1 MNHNY, CDR2 SVGAGI (reference sequence). The CDR3 here is CASSPGEAFF. The CDR3 nucleotides read TGTGCCAGCAGTCCGGGGGAAGCTTTCTTT.

V gene TRBV6-5 combines with J gene TRBJ1-2, with 9 nucleotides matching TRBD1. CDR3 length equals 14 residues. Per germline, CDR1 MNHEY and CDR2 SVGAGI. V lost 2 bases and J lost 8; bases outside the gene matches: 6. CDR3 nucleotide sequence: TGTGCCAGCAGTTACATAGGACAGGGGAGGGGCTACACCTTC. It codes for CASSYIGQGRGYTF.

The V call is TRBV4-3, the J call TRBJ2-1; a weak D match, TRBD2 (6 bases). The germline CDR1 and CDR2 sequences are LGHNA and YSLEER. Trimming cost V 4 bases and J 7 bases, with 20 bases left between them. The CDR3 extends over 16 amino acids. CDR3 nucleotides: TGCGCCAGCAGCCGCGGGCGGGACTCTTGGACAAATGAGCAGTTCTTC. The encoded protein is CASSRGRDSWTNEQFF.

The chain combines TRBV27 with TRBJ2-5, with D possibly being TRBD1 (6 bases). The CDR3 length is 14 residues. Per germline, CDR1 MNHEY and CDR2 SMNVEV (reference sequence). Trimming stripped 3 bases from V and 2 bases from J, with 10 bases between. CDR3 bases: TGTGCCAGCAGTTTGGGGACACCTCAAGAGACCCAGTACTTC. It is translated as CASSLGTPQETQYF.

The chain links TRBV18 to TRBJ2-5; 11 nucleotides match TRBD1. The trim removed 4 bases at V and 4 bases at J, leaving 2 bases unmatched. Germline V gene data show CDR1 as KGHSH and CDR2 as LQKENI. The CDR3 has 14 amino acids. The CDR3 DNA reads TGTGCCAGCTCACGGACAGGGGGCAGAGAGACCCAGTACTTC. Residues: CASSRTGGRETQYF.

The chain is built from TRBV12-3 or TRBV12-4 and TRBJ1-2, with a tentative D call TRBD1 (6 bases). The ends were cut back, 7 bases at V and 8 bases at J, with 17 bases in the middle. The CDR3 extends over 13 amino acids. The CDR3 nucleotides read TGTGCCAGCACCCTTTTAGAGGGGGACGGCTACACCTTC. Protein product: CASTLLEGDGYTF.

V is TRBV24-1 and J is TRBJ1-1, with a possible D match to TRBD1 (6 bases). Germline values: CDR1 KGHDR, CDR2 SFDVKD. This CDR3 has 14 residues. The V and J ends lost 4 bases and 1 base respectively, with 9 bases between them. The CDR3 sequence is CATSETGPNTEAFF. The CDR3 nucleotides are TGTGCCACCAGTGAGACAGGTCCGAACACTGAAGCTTTCTTT.

V and J are TRBV11-2 and TRBJ1-1, with unresolved D. Germline lookup yields CDR1 SGHAT and CDR2 FQNNGV. Deletions cut 2 bases from V and 4 bases from J, with 8 bases between. This CDR3 region has 13 residues. The CDR3 sequence is CASSLPEGTEAFF. The CDR3 coding sequence is TGTGCCAGCAGCTTACCCGAGGGCACTGAAGCTTTCTTT. Based on the CDR3 plus reference TRBV11-2 and TRBJ1-1, the full variable domain is EAGVAQSPRYKIIEKRQSVAFWCNPISGHATLYWYQQILGQGPKLLIQFQNNGVVDDSQLPKDRFSAERLKGVDSTLKIQPAKLEDSAVYLCASSLPEGTEAFFGQGTRLTVV.

The chain recombines TRBV5-4 with TRBJ1-1; D gene ambiguous. The V gene's germline CDR1 is SGHNT and CDR2 YYREEE (reference sequence). V was trimmed by 4 bases and J by 4 bases, leaving 17 bases between them. This CDR3 has 15 residues. Here the CDR3 DNA reads TGTGCCAGCAGCCCGCCTTCGGAGGGAAGCACTGAAGCTTTCTTT. Encoded protein: CASSPPSEGSTEAFF.

The chain is built from TRBV18 and TRBJ2-7; possible D gene TRBD1, 6 bases. Germline lookup yields CDR1 KGHSH and CDR2 LQKENI. The V and J ends lost 6 bases and 5 bases respectively, with 8 bases between them. CDR3 size: 11 residues. CDR3 protein: CASSNRDEQYF. The CDR3 DNA reads as TGTGCCAGCTCGAACAGGGACGAGCAGTACTTC.

V is TRBV14 and J is TRBJ1-2, with unresolved D. The germline V gene has CDR1 SGHDN and CDR2 FVKESK. Trimming took off 0 bases at V and 7 bases at J, with 9 bases between the two ends. CDR3 length: 13 residues. CDR3 sequence reads: CASSQDYPGGYTF. In DNA form, the CDR3 reads TGTGCCAGCAGCCAAGACTACCCCGGTGGCTACACCTTC.

The gene calls are TRBV29-1 and TRBJ1-1, with 10 bases that match TRBD1. Germline values: CDR1 SQVTM, CDR2 ANQGSEA. The CDR3 has 15 residues. V lost 1 base and J lost 6; bases outside the gene matches: 8. The CDR3, as DNA: TGCAGCGTTGAAGGGACAGGGGGTGGGTACGCTGAAGCTTTCTTT. This codes for CSVEGTGGGYAEAFF.

This rearrangement joins TRBV4-1 to TRBJ1-6; the D is unclear. The CDR3 runs 16 residues. V was clipped by 0 bases and J by 0 bases, with 6 bases between them. Germline CDR1 and CDR2: MGHRA and YSYEKL. The CDR3 coding sequence is TGCGCCAGCAGCCAAGAGGGGAGCTCCTATAATTCACCCCTCCACTTT. The encoded protein is CASSQEGSSYNSPLHF.

This chain connects TRBV6-2 or TRBV6-3 to TRBJ2-5; TRBD1 agrees at 7 bases. V shed 5 bases, J shed 2 bases, and the junction held 8 bases outside the gene matches. Per the germline V gene, CDR1 is MNHEY and CDR2 is SVGEGT. The CDR3 has 15 amino acids. The DNA for the CDR3 is TGTGCCAGCAGTCGTAGGGACAGTGTGCAAGAGACCCAGTACTTC. This encodes CASSRRDSVQETQYF.

The J gene is TRBJ2-2, the V gene TRBV6-4; 11 bases fit TRBD1. Germline CDR1 is MRHNA and CDR2 is SNTAGT. This CDR3 is 15 amino acids long. V lost 5 bases, J lost 4 bases, and 3 bases stayed unmatched. CDR3 residues: CASSPGTGGTGELFF. Written as DNA, the CDR3 is TGTGCCAGCAGTCCTGGGACAGGGGGCACCGGGGAGCTGTTTTTT.

This clone was observed once. This chain uses TRBV19 with TRBJ1-2; D call uncertain. The CDR3 sequence is 15 residues long. CDR1 is LNHDA, CDR2 SQIVND, per germline (reference sequence). Trimming cost V 6 bases and J 1 base, with 15 bases left between them. CDR3 nucleotides: TGTGCCAGTAGCAGACGGGAAGGGAGTAACTATGGCTACACCTTC. It translates to CASSRREGSNYGYTF.

The chain joins TRBV7-2 to TRBJ2-7; D is unresolved. The CDR3 runs 13 residues. With 4 bases removed from V and 2 bases from J, the gap between germline ends came to 9 bases. Germline V gene sequence: CDR1 SGHTA, CDR2 FQGNSA. The CDR3 bases are TGTGCCAGCAGCTCCGCCCCGGCCTACGAGCAGTACTTC. Translated: CASSSAPAYEQYF.

The CDR3 sequence is CASSYIPGRGATSYEQYF. The CDR3 nucleotides are TGTGCCAGCAGTTATATCCCGGGGCGGGGGGCCACCTCCTACGAGCAGTACTTC. The rearrangement joins TRBV6-2 or TRBV6-3 to TRBJ2-7, with 8 bases matching TRBD2. V trimming: 3 bases; J trimming: 0 bases; junction bases outside the gene matches: 13. Germline V gene lookup returns CDR1 MNHEY and CDR2 SVGEGT. CDR3 length: 18 residues.

The rearrangement uses TRBV4-3 and TRBJ2-2; TRBD1 aligns across 7 bases. The CDR3 extends over 17 amino acids. V was pared by 2 bases and J by 6 bases, with 12 bases of the junction left unmatched. Germline-derived CDR1 and CDR2 are LGHNA and YSLEER. This CDR3 reads CASSQPKRGPGAGELFF. The CDR3 DNA reads as TGCGCCAGCAGCCAACCCAAGAGGGGGCCTGGGGCCGGGGAGCTGTTTTTT.

This chain connects TRBV5-1 to TRBJ1-1; TRBD1 aligns across 8 bases. With 2 bases clipped from V and 3 bases from J, the junction kept 12 bases outside the gene matches. This CDR3 region has 17 residues. The germline gives CDR1 SGHRS, CDR2 YFSETQ. This chain's CDR3 is CASSLPRQGIPYTEAFF. CDR3 nucleotide sequence: TGCGCCAGCAGCTTACCCCGACAGGGGATCCCTTACACTGAAGCTTTCTTT.

This clone was seen once. The rearrangement uses TRBV10-3 and TRBJ1-1; D is uncertain. This CDR3 has 14 amino acids. Germline V gene sequence: CDR1 ENHRY, CDR2 SYGVKD. V was trimmed by 3 bases and J by 4 bases, leaving 12 bases between them. DNA of the CDR3: TGTGCCATCAGTGAAGCCCTGCCCGGCACTGAAGCTTTCTTT. Amino acids: CAISEALPGTEAFF.

This clone has a handful of counts. The CDR3 reads CASTPMGMDYGYTF. In DNA, the CDR3 is TGTGCCAGCACCCCGATGGGCATGGACTATGGCTACACCTTC. J is TRBJ1-2 and V is TRBV7-3, with D unclear. CDR3 length: 14 amino acids. The ends were cut back, 7 bases at V and 3 bases at J, with 15 bases in the middle. In germline, CDR1 is SGHTA, CDR2 FQGTGA.

J is TRBJ2-7 and V is TRBV5-1, with 11 bases identical to TRBD1. The V gene's germline CDR1 is SGHRS and CDR2 YFSETQ. The CDR3 has 15 amino acids. Trimming at V came to 4 bases and at J to 3 bases, leaving 6 bases not matched to a gene. This chain's CDR3 is CASSPGQGVFYEQYF. DNA for the CDR3: TGCGCCAGCAGCCCGGGACAGGGGGTCTTCTACGAGCAGTACTTC.

The chain recombines TRBV2 with TRBJ1-2; 9 bases agree with TRBD1. Germline CDR1 and CDR2: SNHLY and FYNNEI. V was clipped by 4 bases and J by 14 bases; unmatched bases: 11. The CDR3 spans 13 residues. The CDR3 DNA sequence: TGTGCCAGCAGTGTTGAGGCACAGGGGGCCGGAACCTTC. It codes for CASSVEAQGAGTF.

The gene calls are TRBV6-5 and TRBJ1-1, with D perhaps matching TRBD1 (6 bases). CDR1 and CDR2 (germline): MNHEY, SVGAGI. The CDR3 covers 11 residues. Trimming took 10 bases from V and 11 from J, leaving 17 bases between them. DNA for the CDR3: TGTGCCACCCCAAAGGGGGTAAGGGCTTTCTTT. This encodes CATPKGVRAFF.

V usage is TRBV5-4 and J usage is TRBJ1-2; unclear D gene. V lost 6 bases and J 4 bases, leaving 19 bases between the germline ends. Germline CDR1 SGHNT, CDR2 YYREEE (reference sequence). The CDR3 loop spans 15 amino acids. In DNA form, the CDR3 reads TGTGCCAGCACCTTAGATGGGCCGTCAAGCTATGGCTACACCTTC. Its protein is CASTLDGPSSYGYTF.

The chain has TRBV7-2 and TRBJ2-2; no firm D call. The CDR3 totals 13 residues. The V gene lost 2 bases and the J gene lost 6 bases, with 7 bases spanning the gap. CDR1 and CDR2 from the germline V gene are SGHTA and FQGNSA. CDR3 DNA sequence: TGTGCCAGCAGCTTAATTCGGTCCGGGGAGCTGTTTTTT. Its protein is CASSLIRSGELFF.

The chain is built from TRBV5-8 and TRBJ2-1; D may be TRBD2 (6 bases). Trimming shortened V by 9 bases and J by 6 bases, and 22 bases separated the two germline ends. Germline V CDR1 and CDR2: SGHTS, YDEGEE. The CDR3 length is 15 residues. The CDR3 DNA reads as TGTGCCACCGGGGGAGACATTCCGAGGGGCAATGAGCAGTTCTTC. It codes for CATGGDIPRGNEQFF.